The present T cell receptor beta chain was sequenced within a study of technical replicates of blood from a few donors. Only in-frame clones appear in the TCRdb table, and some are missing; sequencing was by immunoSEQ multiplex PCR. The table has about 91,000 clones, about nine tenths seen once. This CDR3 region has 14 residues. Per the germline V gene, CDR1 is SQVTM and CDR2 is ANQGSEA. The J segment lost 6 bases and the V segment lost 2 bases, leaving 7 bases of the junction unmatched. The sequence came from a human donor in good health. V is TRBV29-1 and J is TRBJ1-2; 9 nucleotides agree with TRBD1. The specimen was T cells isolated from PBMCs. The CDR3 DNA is TGCAGCGTTGAAAAGGGGACAGGGATAGATGGCTACACCTTC. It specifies CSVEKGTGIDGYTF. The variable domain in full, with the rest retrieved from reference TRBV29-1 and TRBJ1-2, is SAVISQKPSRDICQRGTSLTIQCQVDSQVTMMFWYRQQPGQSLTLIATANQGSEATYESGFVIDKFPISRPNLTFSTLTVSNMSPEDSSIYLCSVEKGTGIDGYTFGSGTRLTVV.